The clone carrying this T cell receptor (beta chain) came up a few times. Its antigen is unknown. Germline values: CDR1 MGHRA, CDR2 YSYEKL. Trimming took 0 bases from V and 0 from J; bases not matched to a gene: 1. This CDR3 comprises 17 residues. Amplified TCR beta CDR3 regions came from RNA transcripts. HTBI primers were employed in a first-round RT-PCR of the TCR CDR3. TCRdb ran MiXCR on the multiplex PCR reads and lists one entry per CDR3 protein. The table lists about 480,000 distinct CDR3 sequences, approximately 15% of them singletons. Graves' hyperthyroidism without ophthalmopathy progression within 18 months was termed stable. Clinical symptoms, serum thyroxine, TRAb, thyroid ultrasound and orbital computed tomography informed diagnoses. This record comes from a study of T cells in Graves' hyperthyroidism and ophthalmopathy. Study-wide results and caveats: A model built on 13 V-J features separated ophthalmopathy from stable hyperthyroidism.

J is TRBJ2-1 and V is TRBV4-1, with 11 bases lining up with TRBD2. This clonotype was obtained from a woman aged 18-29 years with Graves' hyperthyroidism. The sample taken for sequencing was blood. CDR3 sequence: CASSQETSGSSYNEQFF. CDR3 DNA sequence: TGCGCCAGCAGCCAAGAAACTAGCGGGAGCTCCTACAATGAGCAGTTCTTC.